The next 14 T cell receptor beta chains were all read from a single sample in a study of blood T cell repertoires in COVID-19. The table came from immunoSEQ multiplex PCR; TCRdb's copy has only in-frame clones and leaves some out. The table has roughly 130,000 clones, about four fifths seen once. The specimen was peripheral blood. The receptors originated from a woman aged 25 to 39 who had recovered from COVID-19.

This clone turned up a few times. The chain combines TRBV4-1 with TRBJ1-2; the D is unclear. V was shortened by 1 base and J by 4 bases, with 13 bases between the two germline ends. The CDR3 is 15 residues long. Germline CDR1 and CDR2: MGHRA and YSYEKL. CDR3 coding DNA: TGCGCCAGCAGCCAAGCGGGTTCCAGCGGCTATGGCTACACCTTC. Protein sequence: CASSQAGSSGYGYTF.

The CDR3 spells CAIDKQINEKLFF. CDR3 nucleotide sequence: TGTGCCATCGACAAACAGATTAATGAAAAACTGTTTTTT. The chain has TRBV7-9 and TRBJ1-4, with unresolved D. The V gene's germline CDR1 is SEHNR and CDR2 FQNEAQ (reference sequence). Trimming stripped 10 bases from V and 4 bases from J, with 13 bases between. The CDR3 covers 13 residues.

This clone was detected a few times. The CDR3 protein is CATGREDNEQFF. The CDR3 DNA is TGTGCCACCGGCAGGGAGGACAATGAGCAGTTCTTC. The chain has TRBV24-1 and TRBJ2-1, with D perhaps TRBD2 (6 bases). V shed 9 bases and J shed 5 bases, with 10 bases lying between them. Germline V lookup: CDR1 KGHDR, CDR2 SFDVKD. The CDR3 loop spans 12 amino acids.

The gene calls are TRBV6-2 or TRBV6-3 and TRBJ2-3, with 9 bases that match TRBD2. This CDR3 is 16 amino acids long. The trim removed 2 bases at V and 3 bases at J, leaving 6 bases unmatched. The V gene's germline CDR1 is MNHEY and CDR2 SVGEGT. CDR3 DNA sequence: TGTGCCAGCAGTTACACCTTAGCGGGGGTAACAGATACGCAGTATTTT. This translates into CASSYTLAGVTDTQYF.

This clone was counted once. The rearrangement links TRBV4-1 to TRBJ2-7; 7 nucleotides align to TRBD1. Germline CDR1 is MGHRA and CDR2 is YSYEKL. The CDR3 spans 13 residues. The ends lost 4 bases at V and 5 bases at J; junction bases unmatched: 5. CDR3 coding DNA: TGCGCCAGCAGCCCCCGAGGGGGCCACGAGCAGTACTTC. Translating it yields CASSPRGGHEQYF.

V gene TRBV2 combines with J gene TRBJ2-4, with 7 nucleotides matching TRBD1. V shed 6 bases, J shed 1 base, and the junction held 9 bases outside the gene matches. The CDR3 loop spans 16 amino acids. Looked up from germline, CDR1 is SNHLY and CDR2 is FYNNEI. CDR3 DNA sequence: TGTGCCAGCAGAGGGGACAGTTTGGGGGCCAAAAACATTCAGTACTTC. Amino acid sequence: CASRGDSLGAKNIQYF.

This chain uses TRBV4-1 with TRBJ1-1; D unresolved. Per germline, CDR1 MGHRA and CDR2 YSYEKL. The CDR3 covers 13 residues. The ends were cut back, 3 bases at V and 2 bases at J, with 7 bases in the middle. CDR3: CASSHLGNTEAFF. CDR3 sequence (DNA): TGCGCCAGCAGCCACTTGGGCAACACTGAAGCTTTCTTT.

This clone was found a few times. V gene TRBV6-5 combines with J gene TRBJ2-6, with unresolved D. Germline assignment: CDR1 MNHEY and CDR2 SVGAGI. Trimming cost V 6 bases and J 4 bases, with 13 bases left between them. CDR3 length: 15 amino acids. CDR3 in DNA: TGTGCCAGCAGCCACTCGGGTGAGGGGGCCAACGTCCTGACTTTC. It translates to CASSHSGEGANVLTF.

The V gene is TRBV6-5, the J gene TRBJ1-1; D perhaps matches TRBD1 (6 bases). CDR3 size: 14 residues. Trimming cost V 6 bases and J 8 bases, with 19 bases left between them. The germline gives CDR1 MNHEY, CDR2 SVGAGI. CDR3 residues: CASSQGRGGSEAFF. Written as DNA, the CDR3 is TGTGCCAGCAGCCAGGGGAGGGGAGGTTCCGAAGCTTTCTTT.

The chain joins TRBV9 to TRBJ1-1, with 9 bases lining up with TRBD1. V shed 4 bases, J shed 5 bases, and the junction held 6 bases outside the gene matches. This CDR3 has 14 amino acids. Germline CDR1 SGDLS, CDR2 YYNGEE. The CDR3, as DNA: TGTGCCAGCAGCCTCGGGACAGGGAGGACTGAAGCTTTCTTT. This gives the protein CASSLGTGRTEAFF.

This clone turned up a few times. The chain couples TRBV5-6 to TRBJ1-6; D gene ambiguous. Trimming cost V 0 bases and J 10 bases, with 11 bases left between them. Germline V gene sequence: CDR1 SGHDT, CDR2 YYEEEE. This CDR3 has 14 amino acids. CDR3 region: CASSLGHAGSPLHF. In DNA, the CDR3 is TGTGCCAGCAGCTTGGGACACGCTGGATCACCCCTCCACTTT.

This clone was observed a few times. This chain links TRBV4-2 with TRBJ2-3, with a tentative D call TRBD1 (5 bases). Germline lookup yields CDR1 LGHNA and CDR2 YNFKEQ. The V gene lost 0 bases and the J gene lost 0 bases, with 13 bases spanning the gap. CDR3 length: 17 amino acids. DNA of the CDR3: TGTGCCAGCAGCCAAGATCTGGCAGGGTCTAGCACAGATACGCAGTATTTT. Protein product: CASSQDLAGSSTDTQYF.

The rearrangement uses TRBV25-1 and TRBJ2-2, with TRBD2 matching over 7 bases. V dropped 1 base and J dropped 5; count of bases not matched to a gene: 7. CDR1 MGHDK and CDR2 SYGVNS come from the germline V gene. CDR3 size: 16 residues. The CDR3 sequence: CASSEFGGGRTGELFF. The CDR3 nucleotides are TGTGCCAGCAGTGAATTCGGGGGAGGGAGAACCGGGGAGCTGTTTTTT.

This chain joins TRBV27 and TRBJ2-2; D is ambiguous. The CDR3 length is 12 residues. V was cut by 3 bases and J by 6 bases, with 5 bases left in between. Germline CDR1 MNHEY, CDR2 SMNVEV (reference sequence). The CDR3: CASSFLAGELFF. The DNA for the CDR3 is TGTGCCAGCAGTTTCCTAGCCGGGGAGCTGTTTTTT.